Sequencing of this T cell receptor (delta chain) was carried out in a study of delta chains in infants with herpesvirus infections. As for the study in general: A Ugandan infant cohort was followed from birth for primary CMV. A public fetal Vdelta1/Vgamma8 clonotype was sought in postnatally CMV-infected infants.

Study-level findings and limits: Among more than 15 CMV-infected infants, several showed the public Vdelta1 clonotype. Only the first time point after infection showed the public clonotype.

V was pared by 7 bases and J by 0 bases, with 33 bases between. The CDR3 spans 21 residues. CDR1 TSWWSYY and CDR2 QGS come from the germline V gene. This clone was recorded a few times. As yet, its antigen is unknown. With a far larger clone one base away, a read error is the likely cause. Reverse transcription of PBMC RNA used primers specific for the gamma and delta chains. TCRdb applied CATT to the RT-PCR reads for clone calling. The top ten clones hold 38% of a sample with hundreds of delta-chain clones, about 15% of them seen once. The sequenced sample was peripheral blood, obtained at time point 1 of longitudinal follow-up. This chain joins TRDV1 and TRDJ1, with a possible D match to TRDD3 (5 bases). This clonotype was sampled from a human donor who was a Ugandan infant, either HIV-exposed or HIV-unexposed (not recorded which). This CDR3 is CALELRRGHPGGVLDTDKLIF. In nucleotides, the CDR3 is TGTGCTCTTGAGCTACGGCGGGGACATCCCGGTGGGGTTTTGGACACCGATAAACTCATCTTT.